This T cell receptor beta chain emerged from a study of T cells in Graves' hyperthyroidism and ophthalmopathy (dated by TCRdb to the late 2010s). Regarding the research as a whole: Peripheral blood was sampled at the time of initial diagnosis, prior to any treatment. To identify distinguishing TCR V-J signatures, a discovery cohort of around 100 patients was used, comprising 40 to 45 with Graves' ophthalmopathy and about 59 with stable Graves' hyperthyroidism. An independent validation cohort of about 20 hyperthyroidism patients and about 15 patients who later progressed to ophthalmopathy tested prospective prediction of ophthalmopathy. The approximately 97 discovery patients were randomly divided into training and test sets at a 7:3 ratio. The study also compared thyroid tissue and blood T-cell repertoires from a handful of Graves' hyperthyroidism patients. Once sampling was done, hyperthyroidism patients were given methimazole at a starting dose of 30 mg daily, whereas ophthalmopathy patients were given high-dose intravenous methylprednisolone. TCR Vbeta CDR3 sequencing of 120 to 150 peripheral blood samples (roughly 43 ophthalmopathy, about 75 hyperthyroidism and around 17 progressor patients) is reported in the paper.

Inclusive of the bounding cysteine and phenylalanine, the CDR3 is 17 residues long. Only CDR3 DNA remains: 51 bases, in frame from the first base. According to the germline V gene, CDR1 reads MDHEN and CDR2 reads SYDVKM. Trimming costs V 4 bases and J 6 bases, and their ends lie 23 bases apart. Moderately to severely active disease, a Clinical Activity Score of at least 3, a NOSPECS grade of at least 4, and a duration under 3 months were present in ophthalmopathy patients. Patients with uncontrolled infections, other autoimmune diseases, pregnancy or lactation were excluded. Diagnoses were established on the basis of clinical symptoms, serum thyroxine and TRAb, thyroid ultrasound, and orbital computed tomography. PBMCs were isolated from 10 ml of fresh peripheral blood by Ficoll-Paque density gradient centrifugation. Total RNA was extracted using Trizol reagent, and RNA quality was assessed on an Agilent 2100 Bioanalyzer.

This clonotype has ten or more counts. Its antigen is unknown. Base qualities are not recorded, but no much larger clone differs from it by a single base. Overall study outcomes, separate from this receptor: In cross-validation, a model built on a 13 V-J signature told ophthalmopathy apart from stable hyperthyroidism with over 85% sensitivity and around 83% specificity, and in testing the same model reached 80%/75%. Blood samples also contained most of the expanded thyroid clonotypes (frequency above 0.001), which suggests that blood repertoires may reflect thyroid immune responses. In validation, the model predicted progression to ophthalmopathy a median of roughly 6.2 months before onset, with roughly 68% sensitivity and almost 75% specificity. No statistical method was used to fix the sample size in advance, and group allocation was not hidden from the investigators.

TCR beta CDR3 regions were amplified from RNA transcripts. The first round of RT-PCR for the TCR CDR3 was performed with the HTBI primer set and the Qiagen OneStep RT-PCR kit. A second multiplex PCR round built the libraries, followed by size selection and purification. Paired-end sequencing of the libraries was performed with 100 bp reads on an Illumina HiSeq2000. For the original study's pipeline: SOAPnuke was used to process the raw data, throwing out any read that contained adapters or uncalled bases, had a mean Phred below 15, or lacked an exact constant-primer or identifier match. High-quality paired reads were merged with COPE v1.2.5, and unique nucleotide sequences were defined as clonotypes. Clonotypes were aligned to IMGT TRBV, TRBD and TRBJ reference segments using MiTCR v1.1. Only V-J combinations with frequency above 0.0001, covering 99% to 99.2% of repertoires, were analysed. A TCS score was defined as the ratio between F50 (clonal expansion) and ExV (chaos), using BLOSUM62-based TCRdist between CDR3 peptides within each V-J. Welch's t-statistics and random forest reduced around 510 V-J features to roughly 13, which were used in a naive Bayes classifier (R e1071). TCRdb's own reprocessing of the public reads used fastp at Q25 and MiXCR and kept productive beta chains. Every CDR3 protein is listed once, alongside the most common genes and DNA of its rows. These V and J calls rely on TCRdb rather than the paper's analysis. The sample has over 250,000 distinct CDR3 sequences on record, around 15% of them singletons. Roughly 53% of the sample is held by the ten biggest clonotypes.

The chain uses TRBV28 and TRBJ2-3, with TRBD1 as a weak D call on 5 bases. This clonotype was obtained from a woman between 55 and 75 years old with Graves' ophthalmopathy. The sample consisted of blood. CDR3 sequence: CASSWGGARFLGDTQYF. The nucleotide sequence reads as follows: TGTGCCAGCAGTTGGGGTGGGGCGAGGTTCTTGGGCGATACGCAGTATTTT.